This is a list of T cell receptor beta chains from one sample in a study of blood T cell repertoires in COVID-19. Clones were sequenced by immunoSEQ multiplex PCR, and TCRdb holds only the in-frame ones, with some missing. Of approximately 260,000 clones in the sample, over 75% were seen once. The sample consisted of peripheral blood. The receptors here all came from a woman aged 65 to 85 with acute or convalescent COVID-19. The CDR3 runs from the conserved cysteine through the conserved F or W. The D gene is left open where the match is weak.

V gene	J gene	D gene	CDR3 protein
TRBV2	TRBJ1-3	-	CASSRQQGENTIYF
TRBV6-1	TRBJ1-1	-	CASSDAGWDEAFF
TRBV11-2	TRBJ2-5	TRBD2	CASSLGRTAGEQETQYF
TRBV5-1	TRBJ1-3	-	CASSSPEGFQSSGNTIYF
TRBV9	TRBJ2-2	-	CASSGAVNTGELFF
TRBV7-2	TRBJ1-1	-	CASSFTPPLTKTFF
TRBV19	TRBJ1-1	TRBD1	CASNRDRDLGKAFF
TRBV6-6	TRBJ1-1	-	CASSATGIYTEAFF
TRBV11-3	TRBJ2-5	-	CASISRGSGETQYF
TRBV7-8	TRBJ2-2	-	CASSFKRGTGELFF
TRBV6-5	TRBJ1-1	TRBD1	CASSKRDRSLEAFF
TRBV5-5	TRBJ2-2	-	CASSLWLFGTTGELFF
TRBV5-4	TRBJ2-1	TRBD2	CASHPTGGPRDEQFF